A single sample gave rise to the 13 T cell receptor beta chains below, sequenced in a study of Ad26.COV2.S vaccination and SARS-CoV-2 variants. Treatment: 15 to 20 received Ad26.COV2.S at low or high dose, single or two shots; 5 received placebo; per-sample allocation not given. Specimen acquisition occurred on day 63 following the initial vaccine or placebo injection. Produced via immunoSEQ multiplex PCR; TCRdb's table is partial and in-frame only. In the table there are approximately 480,000 clones, 87% of which are singletons. The source material was peripheral blood, sampled in a trial of Ad26.COV2.S vaccine versus placebo. Source of these receptors: a person between 18 and 60 years old who received the Ad26.COV2.S COVID-19 vaccine or a placebo.

The V and J genes are TRBV18 and TRBJ1-5, with 9 nucleotides matching TRBD1. Germline-derived CDR1 and CDR2 are KGHSH and LQKENI. The CDR3 consists of 15 residues. The J segment lost 4 bases and the V segment lost 4 bases, leaving 5 bases of the junction unmatched. CDR3 DNA: TGTGCCAGCTCACGTACAGGGGGCGTTAATCAGCCCCAGCATTTT. Translating it yields CASSRTGGVNQPQHF.

For this clone: Other nucleotide sequences from this sample produce the same CDR3. The CDR3 nucleotides read TGTGCCAGCAGCCCAGACCGAGGCTCCTACAATGAGCAGTTCTTC. Its protein is CASSPDRGSYNEQFF. The chain has TRBV7-9 and TRBJ2-1; D unclear. Trimming stripped 5 bases from V and 0 bases from J, with 11 bases between. The CDR3 totals 15 residues. The germline gives CDR1 SEHNR, CDR2 FQNEAQ (reference sequence).

The rearrangement links TRBV5-1 to TRBJ2-1; unclear D gene. Germline loops: CDR1 SGHRS, CDR2 YFSETQ. Trimming removed 0 bases at V and 6 bases at J, with 10 bases between. The CDR3 extends over 14 amino acids. In DNA, the CDR3 is TGCGCCAGCAGCTTGGAGTCCTATGGCAATGAGCAGTTCTTC. Translating it yields CASSLESYGNEQFF.

The chain combines TRBV21-1 with TRBJ2-4; TRBD1, the D gene given by the table, was not confirmed from the DNA. TRBV21-1 has pseudogene status. CDR3 length: 11 residues. The CDR3 protein is CASIREHIQYF. Written as DNA, the CDR3 is TGTGCCAGCATCAGGGAACACATTCAGTACTTC.

This clone was seen more than once but under ten times. The V call is TRBV27, the J call TRBJ1-1, with D uncertain. Deletions cut 2 bases from V and 4 bases from J, with 11 bases between. CDR3 length: 14 amino acids. In germline, CDR1 is MNHEY, CDR2 SMNVEV (reference sequence). This CDR3 reads CASSLGVSGTEAFF. Written as DNA, the CDR3 is TGTGCCAGCAGTTTAGGGGTATCGGGCACTGAAGCTTTCTTT.

This chain uses TRBV6-2 or TRBV6-3 with TRBJ2-7; no clear D. CDR3 length equals 15 residues. Germline CDR1 and CDR2: MNHEY and SVGEGT. Between the trimmed V and J ends, which lost 2 bases and 2 bases, there was a span of 13 bases. CDR3 nucleotides: TGTGCCAGCAGTTACGGCAGCCGGAACCCCTACGAGCAGTACTTC. Protein product: CASSYGSRNPYEQYF.

The chain is built from TRBV10-3 and TRBJ1-1; D gene ambiguous. This CDR3 region has 14 residues. V lost 0 bases to trimming and J lost 1 base, with 6 bases between them. Germline V gene lookup returns CDR1 ENHRY and CDR2 SYGVKD. The CDR3 here is CAISESRGNTEAFF. Here the CDR3 DNA reads TGTGCCATCAGTGAGTCCCGGGGGAACACTGAAGCTTTCTTT.

The chain links TRBV5-6 to TRBJ2-3, with D hard to call. Between the trimmed V and J ends, which lost 0 bases and 4 bases, there was a span of 18 bases. Germline CDR1 SGHDT, CDR2 YYEEEE. CDR3 length: 17 residues. CDR3 protein: CASSLVGRAIVPDTQYF. CDR3 coding DNA: TGTGCCAGCAGCTTGGTTGGACGAGCTATTGTCCCAGATACGCAGTATTTT.

This clone came up many times. The CDR3 is CASSSSPSGGKNYGYTF. CDR3 sequence (DNA): TGTGCCAGCAGTTCTTCACCCTCCGGGGGGAAGAACTATGGCTACACCTTC. This sequence joins TRBV27 and TRBJ1-2; possible D gene TRBD1, 5 bases. Germline values: CDR1 MNHEY, CDR2 SMNVEV (reference sequence). CDR3 length equals 17 residues. V was clipped by 4 bases and J by 2 bases, with 20 bases between them.

The J gene is TRBJ2-1, the V gene TRBV6-2 or TRBV6-3, with 12 positions matching TRBD2. CDR1 and CDR2 (germline): MNHEY, SVGEGT. V shed 5 bases, J shed 5 bases, and the junction held 4 bases outside the gene matches. The length of the CDR3 is 15 residues. The CDR3 DNA follows: TGTGCCAGCAGTCGCCGGACTAGCGGGGACAATGAGCAGTTCTTC. It translates to CASSRRTSGDNEQFF.

This clone has a handful of counts. This same CDR3 is encoded by further DNA sequences in the sample. The chain joins TRBV28 to TRBJ1-5; the match to TRBD1 covers 8 bases. V trimming: 5 bases; J trimming: 6 bases; junction bases outside the gene matches: 3. Per the germline V gene, CDR1 is MDHEN and CDR2 is SYDVKM. The CDR3 runs 13 residues. The CDR3 sequence is CASSGQGSQPQHF. The CDR3, as DNA: TGTGCCAGCAGTGGACAGGGAAGTCAGCCCCAGCATTTT.

V is TRBV4-1 and J is TRBJ2-6; D remains unclear. The germline V gene has CDR1 MGHRA and CDR2 YSYEKL. Trimming took 0 bases from V and 0 from J, leaving 12 bases between them. The CDR3 loop spans 18 amino acids. CDR3 residues: CASSQDQGSLSGANVLTF. The CDR3 DNA follows: TGCGCCAGCAGCCAAGATCAAGGCAGTCTCTCTGGGGCCAACGTCCTGACTTTC.

This clone has only one observation. The J gene is TRBJ2-1, the V gene TRBV13; TRBD2 is a possible D gene (6 bases). CDR1 is PRHDT, CDR2 FYEKMQ, per germline (reference sequence). V was trimmed by 5 bases and J by 0 bases, leaving 17 bases between them. The CDR3 spans 17 residues. The CDR3 sequence is CASSDAYPGDSYNEQFF. The CDR3 DNA reads TGTGCCAGCAGCGACGCTTATCCGGGGGACTCCTACAATGAGCAGTTCTTC. Combining the CDR3 with reference TRBV13 and TRBJ2-1 gives the whole variable domain AAGVIQSPRHLIKEKRETATLKCYPIPRHDTVYWYQQGPGQDPQFLISFYEKMQSDKGSIPDRFSAQQFSDYHSELNMSSLELGDSALYFCASSDAYPGDSYNEQFFGPGTRLTVL.